This T cell receptor beta chain was found in a study of T cells after yellow fever vaccination. Study at large: Where fractions had low cell numbers, libraries were prepared from them with the SMART-Seq v4 Ultra Low Input RNA kit. General study results and limits: Subsequent booster samples again held most clones from primary vaccination (roughly 95% CD4, 85% to 90% CD8). One caveat is that FACS-sorted repertoires could contain abundant clonotypes contaminating from the bulk population.

With respect to this clonotype: The antigen is undetermined.

TCRdb itself ran the 5' RACE reads through MiXCR, one entry per CDR3 protein. The sample contains around 320,000 distinct CDR3 sequences, about 10% of which appear only once. The sequence was collected from a man aged 18 to 35 who received the YFV17D yellow fever vaccine. Material: CD4+ T cells sorted from PBMCs, obtained 45 days after the yellow fever booster vaccination.

CDR3 residues: CATSRANTEAFF. In DNA, the CDR3 is TGTGCCACCAGTCGGGCTAACACTGAAGCTTTCTTT. The chain carries TRBV24-1 and TRBJ1-1; D is undetermined. This CDR3 has 12 residues. The V and J ends lost 6 bases and 2 bases respectively, with 6 bases between them. Germline V lookup: CDR1 KGHDR, CDR2 SFDVKD.